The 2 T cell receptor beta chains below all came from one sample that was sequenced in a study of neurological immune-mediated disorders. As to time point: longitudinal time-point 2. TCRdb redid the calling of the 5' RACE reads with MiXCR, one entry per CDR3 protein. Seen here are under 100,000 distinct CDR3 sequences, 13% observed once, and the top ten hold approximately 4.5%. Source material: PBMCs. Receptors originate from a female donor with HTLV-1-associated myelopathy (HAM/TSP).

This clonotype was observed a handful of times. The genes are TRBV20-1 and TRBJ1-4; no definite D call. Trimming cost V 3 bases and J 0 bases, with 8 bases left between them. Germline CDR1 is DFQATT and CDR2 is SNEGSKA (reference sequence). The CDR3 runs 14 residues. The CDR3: CSASRQPTNEKLFF. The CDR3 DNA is TGCAGTGCTAGCAGACAACCAACTAATGAAAAACTGTTTTTT.

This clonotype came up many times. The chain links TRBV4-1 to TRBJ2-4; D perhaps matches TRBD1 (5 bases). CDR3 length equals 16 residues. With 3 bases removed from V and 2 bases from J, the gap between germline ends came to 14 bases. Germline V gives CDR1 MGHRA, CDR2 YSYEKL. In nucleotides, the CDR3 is TGCGCCAGCAGCCACGTCCAGGGTGGGTCCAAAAACATTCAGTACTTC. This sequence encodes CASSHVQGGSKNIQYF.